Here is one TCR beta chain with its context. The data stem from a study of T cell changes during pregnancy in multiple sclerosis. Germline assignment: CDR1 MNHEY and CDR2 SVGAGI. The CDR3 is 15 residues long. V dropped 0 bases and J dropped 1; count of bases not matched to a gene: 1. Produced via immunoSEQ multiplex PCR; TCRdb's table is partial and in-frame only. This sample has some 81,000 clones; just over 90% occur once, and the top ten carry 2.5% to 3%. The clonotype originates from a female donor in good health, enrolled as a control in a pregnancy study. The material was peripheral blood, obtained after pregnancy. The rearrangement uses TRBV6-5 and TRBJ1-1; 8 bases are shared with TRBD1. The CDR3 reads CASSYSTGANTEAFF. The CDR3 region has the DNA TGTGCCAGCAGTTACTCGACAGGGGCGAACACTGAAGCTTTCTTT.